This T cell receptor beta chain originates from a study of cytomegalovirus exposure and HLA in healthy donors. Study findings and constraints: Under in vitro conditions, three CMV-associated chains were confirmed as specific for CMV antigens. Usually a TCR sequence was rare, but some public TCRs were found in many donors.

Per the germline V gene, CDR1 is SGHAT and CDR2 is FQNNGV. The CDR3 has 17 amino acids. Between the trimmed V and J ends, which lost 5 bases and 4 bases, there was a span of 21 bases. In the case of this clone: Its antigen is not known.

Here immunoSEQ multiplex PCR was the method, and the copy in TCRdb shows in-frame clones only, minus some. The table lists 80,000 to 100,000 clones, around nine tenths of them singletons. The sequenced material came from PBMCs. This receptor was identified in a woman between 25 and 40 years old in good health and CMV-seronegative. V and J are TRBV11-2 and TRBJ2-1; D may be TRBD2 (5 bases). CDR3 protein: CASSTSQRRALYNEQFF. The CDR3 bases are TGTGCCAGCAGCACCTCACAAAGGCGGGCGCTATACAATGAGCAGTTCTTC.